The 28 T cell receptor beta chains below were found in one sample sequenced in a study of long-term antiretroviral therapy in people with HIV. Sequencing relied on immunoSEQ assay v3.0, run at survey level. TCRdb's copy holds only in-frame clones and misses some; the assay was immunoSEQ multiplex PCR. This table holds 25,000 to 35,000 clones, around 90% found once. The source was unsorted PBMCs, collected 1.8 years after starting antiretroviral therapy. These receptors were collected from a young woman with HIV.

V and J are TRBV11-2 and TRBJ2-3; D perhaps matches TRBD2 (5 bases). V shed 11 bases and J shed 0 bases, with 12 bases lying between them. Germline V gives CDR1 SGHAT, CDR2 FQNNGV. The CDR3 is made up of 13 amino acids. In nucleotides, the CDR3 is TGTGCCCGGAGTCGCGGGAGCACAGATACGCAGTATTTT. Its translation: CARSRGSTDTQYF.

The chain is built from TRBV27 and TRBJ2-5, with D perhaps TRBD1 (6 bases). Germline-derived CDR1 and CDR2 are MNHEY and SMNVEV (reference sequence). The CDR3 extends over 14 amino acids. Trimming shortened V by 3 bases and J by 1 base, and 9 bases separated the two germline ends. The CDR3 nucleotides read TGTGCCAGCAGTTTCGGACAGTCCCAAGAGACCCAGTACTTC. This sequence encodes CASSFGQSQETQYF.

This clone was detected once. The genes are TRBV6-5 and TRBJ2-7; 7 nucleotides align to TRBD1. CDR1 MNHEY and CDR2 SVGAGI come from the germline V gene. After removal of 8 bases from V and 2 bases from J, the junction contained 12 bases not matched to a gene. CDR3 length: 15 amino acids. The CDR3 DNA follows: TGTGCCAGCCATTATCCCGGGACAGACCCCTACGAGCAGTACTTC. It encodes CASHYPGTDPYEQYF.

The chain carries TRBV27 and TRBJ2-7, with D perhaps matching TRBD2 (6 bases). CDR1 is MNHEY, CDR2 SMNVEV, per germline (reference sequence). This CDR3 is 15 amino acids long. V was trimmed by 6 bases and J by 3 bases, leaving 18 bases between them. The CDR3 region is CASSQIPAGLYEQYF. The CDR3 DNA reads TGTGCCAGCAGCCAAATACCGGCGGGGCTCTACGAGCAGTACTTC.

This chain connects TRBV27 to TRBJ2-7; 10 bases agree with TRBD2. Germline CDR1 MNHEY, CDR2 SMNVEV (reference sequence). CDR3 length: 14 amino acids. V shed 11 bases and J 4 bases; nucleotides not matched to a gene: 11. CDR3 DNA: TGTGCCGTTCGGCCGGGACTAGCGCATTACGAGCAGTACTTC. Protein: CAVRPGLAHYEQYF.

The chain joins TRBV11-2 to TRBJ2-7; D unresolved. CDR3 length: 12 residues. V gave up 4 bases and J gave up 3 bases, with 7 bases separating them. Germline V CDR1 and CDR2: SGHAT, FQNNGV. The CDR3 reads CASSSLVYEQYF. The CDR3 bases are TGTGCCAGCAGCTCATTGGTCTACGAGCAGTACTTC. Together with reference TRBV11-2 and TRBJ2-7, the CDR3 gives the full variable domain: EAGVAQSPRYKIIEKRQSVAFWCNPISGHATLYWYQQILGQGPKLLIQFQNNGVVDDSQLPKDRFSAERLKGVDSTLKIQPAKLEDSAVYLCASSSLVYEQYFGPGTRLTVT.

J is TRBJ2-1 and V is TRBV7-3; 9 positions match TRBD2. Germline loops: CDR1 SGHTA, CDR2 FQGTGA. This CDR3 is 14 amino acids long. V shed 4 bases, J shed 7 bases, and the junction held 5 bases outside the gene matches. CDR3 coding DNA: TGTGCCAGCAGCTCCCCGGGACTAGCTAATGAGCAGTTCTTC. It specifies CASSSPGLANEQFF.

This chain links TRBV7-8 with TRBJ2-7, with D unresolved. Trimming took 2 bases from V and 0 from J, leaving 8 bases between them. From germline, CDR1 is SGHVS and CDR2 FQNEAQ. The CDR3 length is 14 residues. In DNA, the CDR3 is TGTGCCAGCAGCTTAATTGGAACCTCCTACGAGCAGTACTTC. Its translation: CASSLIGTSYEQYF.

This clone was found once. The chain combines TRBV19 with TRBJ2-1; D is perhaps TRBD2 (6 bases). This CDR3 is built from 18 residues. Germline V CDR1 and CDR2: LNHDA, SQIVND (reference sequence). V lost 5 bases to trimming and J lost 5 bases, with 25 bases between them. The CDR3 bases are TGTGCCAGTAGTCCCCGAGGACTTCCATGGGGGGTAGACAATGAGCAGTTCTTC. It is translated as CASSPRGLPWGVDNEQFF.

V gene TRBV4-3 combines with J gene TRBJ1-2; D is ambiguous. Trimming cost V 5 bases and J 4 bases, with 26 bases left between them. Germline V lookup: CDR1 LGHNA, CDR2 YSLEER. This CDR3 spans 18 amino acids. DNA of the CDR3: TGCGCCAGCAGCTACACGGATATCGTCGGCAGGTCAATCTATGGCTACACCTTC. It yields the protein CASSYTDIVGRSIYGYTF.

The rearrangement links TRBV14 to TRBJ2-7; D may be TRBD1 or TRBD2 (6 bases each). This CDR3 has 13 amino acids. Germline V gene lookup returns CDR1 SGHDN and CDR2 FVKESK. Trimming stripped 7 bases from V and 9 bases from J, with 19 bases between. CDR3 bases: TGTGCCAGCACACAGGGTTGGGACTTCGCGCAGTACTTC. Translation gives CASTQGWDFAQYF.

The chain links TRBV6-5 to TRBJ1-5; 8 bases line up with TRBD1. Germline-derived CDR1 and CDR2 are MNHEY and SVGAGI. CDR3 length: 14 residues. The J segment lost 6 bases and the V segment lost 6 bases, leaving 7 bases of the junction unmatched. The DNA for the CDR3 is TGTGCCAGCAGCCACAGGGGGTCGGGTCAGCCCCAGCATTTT. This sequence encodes CASSHRGSGQPQHF.

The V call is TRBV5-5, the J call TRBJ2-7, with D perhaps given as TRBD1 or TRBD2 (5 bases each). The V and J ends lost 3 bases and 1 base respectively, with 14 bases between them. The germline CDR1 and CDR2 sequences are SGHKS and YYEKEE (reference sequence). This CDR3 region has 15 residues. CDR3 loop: CASSYTGTASYEQYF. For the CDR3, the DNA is TGTGCCAGCAGCTACACCGGGACGGCGTCCTACGAGCAGTACTTC.

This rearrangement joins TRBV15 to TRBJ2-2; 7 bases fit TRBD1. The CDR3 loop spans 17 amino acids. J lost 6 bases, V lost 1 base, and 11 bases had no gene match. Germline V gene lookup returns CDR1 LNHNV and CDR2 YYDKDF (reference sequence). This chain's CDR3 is CATSRATTGKVSGELFF. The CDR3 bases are TGTGCCACCAGCAGAGCCACGACAGGGAAGGTTTCCGGGGAGCTGTTTTTT.

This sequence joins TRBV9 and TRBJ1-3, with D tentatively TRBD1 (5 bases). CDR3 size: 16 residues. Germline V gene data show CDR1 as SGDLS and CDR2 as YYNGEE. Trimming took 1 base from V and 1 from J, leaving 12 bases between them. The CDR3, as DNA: TGTGCCAGCAGCGTAAGCTCGGACAAATCTGGAAACACCATATATTTT. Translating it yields CASSVSSDKSGNTIYF.

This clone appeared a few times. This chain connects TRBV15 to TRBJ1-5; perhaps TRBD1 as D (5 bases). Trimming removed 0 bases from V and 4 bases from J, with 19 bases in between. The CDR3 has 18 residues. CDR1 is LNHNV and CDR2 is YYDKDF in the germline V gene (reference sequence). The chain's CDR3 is CATSRDVRERDRNQPQHF. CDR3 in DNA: TGTGCCACCAGCAGAGATGTCAGGGAGCGGGATCGAAATCAGCCCCAGCATTTT.

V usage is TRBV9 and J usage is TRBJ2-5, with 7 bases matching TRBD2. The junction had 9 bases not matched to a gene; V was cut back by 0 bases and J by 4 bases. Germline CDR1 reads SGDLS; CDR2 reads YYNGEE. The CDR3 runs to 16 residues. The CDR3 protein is CASSVGQAGVRETQYF. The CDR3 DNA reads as TGTGCCAGCAGCGTAGGGCAGGCGGGAGTGCGAGAGACCCAGTACTTC. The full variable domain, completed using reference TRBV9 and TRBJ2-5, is DSGVTQTPKHLITATGQRVTLRCSPRSGDLSVYWYQQSLDQGLQFLIQYYNGEERAKGNILERFSAQQFPDLHSELNLSSLELGDSALYFCASSVGQAGVRETQYFGPGTRLLVL.

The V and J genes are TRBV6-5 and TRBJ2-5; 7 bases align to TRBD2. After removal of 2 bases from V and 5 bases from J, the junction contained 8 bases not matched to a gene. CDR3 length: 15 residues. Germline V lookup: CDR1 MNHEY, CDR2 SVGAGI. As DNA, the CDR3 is TGTGCCAGCAGTTACACTAGCGTACCTGGGGAGACCCAGTACTTC. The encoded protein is CASSYTSVPGETQYF.

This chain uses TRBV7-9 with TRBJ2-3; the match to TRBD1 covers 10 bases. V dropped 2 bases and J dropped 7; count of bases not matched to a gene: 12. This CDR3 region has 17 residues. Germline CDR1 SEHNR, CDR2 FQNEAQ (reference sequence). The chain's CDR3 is CASSLREPGQGLHTQYF. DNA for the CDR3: TGTGCCAGCAGCTTAAGGGAACCGGGACAGGGGTTACATACGCAGTATTTT.

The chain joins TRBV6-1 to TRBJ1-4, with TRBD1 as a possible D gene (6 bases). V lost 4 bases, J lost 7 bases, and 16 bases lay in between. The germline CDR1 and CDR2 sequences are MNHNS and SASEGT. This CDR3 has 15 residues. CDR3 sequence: CASSADSSGVEKLFF. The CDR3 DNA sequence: TGTGCCAGCAGTGCGGACAGTTCTGGGGTTGAAAAACTGTTTTTT.

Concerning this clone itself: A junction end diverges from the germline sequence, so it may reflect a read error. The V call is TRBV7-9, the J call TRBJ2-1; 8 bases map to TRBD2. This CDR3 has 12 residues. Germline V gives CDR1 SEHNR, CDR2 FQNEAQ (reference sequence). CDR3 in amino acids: CASSGAGAEEFF. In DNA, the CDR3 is TGTGCCAGCAGCGGAGCGGGAGCTGAGGAGTTCTTC. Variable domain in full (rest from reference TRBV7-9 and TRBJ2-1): DTGVSQNPRHKITKRGQNVTFRCDPISEHNRLYWYRQTLGQGPEFLTYFQNEAQLEKSRLLSDRFSAERPKGSFSTLEIQRTEQGDSAMYLCASSGAGAEEFFGPGTRLTVL.

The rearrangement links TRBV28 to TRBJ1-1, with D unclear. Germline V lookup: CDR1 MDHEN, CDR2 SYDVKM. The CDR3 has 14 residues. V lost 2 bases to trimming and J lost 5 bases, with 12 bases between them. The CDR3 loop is CASSLVLGGTEAFF. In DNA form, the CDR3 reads TGTGCCAGCAGTTTAGTACTGGGAGGAACTGAAGCTTTCTTT.

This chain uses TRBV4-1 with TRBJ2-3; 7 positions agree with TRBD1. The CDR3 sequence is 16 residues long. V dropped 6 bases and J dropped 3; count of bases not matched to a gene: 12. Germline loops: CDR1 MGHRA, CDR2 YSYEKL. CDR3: CASRSQQGVITDTQYF. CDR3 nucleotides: TGCGCCAGCAGATCCCAGCAGGGGGTAATAACAGATACGCAGTATTTT.

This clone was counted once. CDR3: CASSPGTGGFNEKLFF. DNA for the CDR3: TGTGCCAGCAGCCCTGGGACAGGGGGCTTTAATGAAAAACTGTTTTTT. V usage is TRBV5-5 and J usage is TRBJ1-4; 12 bases agree with TRBD1. The ends lost 4 bases at V and 4 bases at J; junction bases unmatched: 5. The germline gives CDR1 SGHKS, CDR2 YYEKEE (reference sequence). This CDR3 comprises 16 residues.

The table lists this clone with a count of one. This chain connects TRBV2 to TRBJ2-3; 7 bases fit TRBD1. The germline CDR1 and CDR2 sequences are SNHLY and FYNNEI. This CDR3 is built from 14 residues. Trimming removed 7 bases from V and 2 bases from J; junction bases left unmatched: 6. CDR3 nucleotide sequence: TGTGCCAGCACCGCGGACAGGCTCACAGATACGCAGTATTTT. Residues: CASTADRLTDTQYF.

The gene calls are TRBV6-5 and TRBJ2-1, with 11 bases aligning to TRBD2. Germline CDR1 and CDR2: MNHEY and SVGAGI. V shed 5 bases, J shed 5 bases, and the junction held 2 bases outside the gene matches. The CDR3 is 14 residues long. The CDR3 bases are TGTGCCAGCAGTATACTAGCGGGGGACAATGAGCAGTTCTTC. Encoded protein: CASSILAGDNEQFF.

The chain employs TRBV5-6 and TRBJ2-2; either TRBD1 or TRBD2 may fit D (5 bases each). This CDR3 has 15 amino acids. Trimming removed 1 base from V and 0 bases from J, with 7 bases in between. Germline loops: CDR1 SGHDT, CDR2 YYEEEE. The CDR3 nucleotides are TGTGCCAGCAGCTTGTTGGGGGCGAACACCGGGGAGCTGTTTTTT. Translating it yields CASSLLGANTGELFF.

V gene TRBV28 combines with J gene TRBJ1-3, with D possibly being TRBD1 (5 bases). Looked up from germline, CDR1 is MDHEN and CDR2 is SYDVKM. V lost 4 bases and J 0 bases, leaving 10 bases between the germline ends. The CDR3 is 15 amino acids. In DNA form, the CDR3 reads TGTGCCAGCAGTTCGGGGGACCTCTCTGGAAACACCATATATTTT. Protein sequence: CASSSGDLSGNTIYF. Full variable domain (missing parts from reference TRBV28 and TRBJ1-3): DVKVTQSSRYLVKRTGEKVFLECVQDMDHENMFWYRQDPGLGLRLIYFSYDVKMKEKGDIPEGYSVSREKKERFSLILESASTNQTSMYLCASSSGDLSGNTIYFGEGSWLTVV.